This T cell receptor (beta chain) was sequenced for a study of blood T cells in healthy people across ages. General study findings and limits: Total diversity from one million sequenced T cells was likely underestimated.

This CDR3 is built from 14 residues. The V gene's germline CDR1 is LGHDT and CDR2 YNNKEL (reference sequence). The V gene end was trimmed by 1 base and the J gene end by 10 bases; junction bases not matched to a gene: 7. Of note for this clonotype: The antigen is undetermined.

A J-beta primer mix and a sample-barcoded 5' primer were used in a second PCR of roughly 6 to 11 cycles. One entry per CDR3 protein results from TCRdb running MiXCR on the 5' RACE reads. The sample lists 600,000 or so distinct CDR3 sequences; roughly 31% were seen once. For every donor, a draw yielded ten milliliters of peripheral blood. Total RNA, at least 5 micrograms per sample, was extracted from PBMCs. The chain recombines TRBV3-1 with TRBJ1-1; 9 bases line up with TRBD1. Sample: blood. The sequence was obtained from a woman of 80 years or more in good health. The CDR3 nucleotides are TGTGCCAGCAGCCAAGTCTGGGGACAGGGTGCAGCTTTCTTT. Protein sequence: CASSQVWGQGAAFF. Together with reference TRBV3-1 and TRBJ1-1, the CDR3 gives the full variable domain: DTAVSQTPKYLVTQMGNDKSIKCEQNLGHDTMYWYKQDSKKFLKIMFSYNNKELIINETVPNRFSPKSPDKAHLNLHINSLELGDSAVYFCASSQVWGQGAAFFGQGTRLTVV.